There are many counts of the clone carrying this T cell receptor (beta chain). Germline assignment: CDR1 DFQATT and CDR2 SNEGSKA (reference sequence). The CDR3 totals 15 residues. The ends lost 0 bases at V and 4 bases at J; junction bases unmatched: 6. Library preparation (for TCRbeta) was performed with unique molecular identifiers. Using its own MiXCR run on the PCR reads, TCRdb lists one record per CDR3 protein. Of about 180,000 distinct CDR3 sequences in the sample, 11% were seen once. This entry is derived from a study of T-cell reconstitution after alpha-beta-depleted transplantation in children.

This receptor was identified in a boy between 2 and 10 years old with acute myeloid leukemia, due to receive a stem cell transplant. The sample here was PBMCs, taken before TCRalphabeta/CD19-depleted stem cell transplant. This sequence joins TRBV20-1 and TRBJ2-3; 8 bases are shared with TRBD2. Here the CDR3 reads CSARDTGGGPDTQYF. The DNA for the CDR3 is TGCAGTGCTAGAGATACGGGGGGGGGCCCAGATACGCAGTATTTT.